The rows below give T cell receptor beta chains drawn from one sample of a study of graft-versus-host responses after intestinal transplantation. These TCRs are of unknown antigen specificity. Assay: immunoSEQ multiplex PCR; the TCRdb copy retains only in-frame clones and omits some. The sample consists of fewer than 120,000 clones, 85% to 95% of them appearing once. Sequenced material: unstimulated CD8+ T cells sorted from spleen or lymph node cells, taken before intestinal transplant. The receptors were gathered from a human donor who received an intestinal transplant. Both conserved end residues are part of each CDR3. Each record gives: clone size, V gene, D gene, J gene, CDR3 protein, CDR3 DNA. The D gene is left open where the match is weak. Size tells how often a clone was seen (once, few, many) or the class of an expanded clone, and some rows leave it out.

NA	TRBV9	NA	TRBJ1-2	CASSVGSGFDGYTF	TGTGCCAGCAGCGTAGGGTCGGGGTTTGATGGCTACACCTTC
NA	TRBV27	NA	TRBJ2-7	CASSLGGRVDYEQYF	TGTGCCAGCAGTTTAGGGGGTCGGGTTGACTACGAGCAGTACTTC
NA	TRBV29-1	NA	TRBJ2-1	CSVAWGNEQFF	TGCAGCGTTGCGTGGGGGAATGAGCAGTTCTTC
NA	TRBV30	NA	TRBJ2-7	CAWSLGSTGEQYF	TGTGCCTGGAGCCTCGGGTCCACGGGGGAGCAGTACTTC
NA	TRBV30	NA	TRBJ2-5	CAWTADSQETQYF	TGTGCCTGGACCGCGGACAGCCAAGAGACCCAGTACTTC
NA	TRBV4-2	TRBD1	TRBJ1-1	CASSPRGQGAWTEAFF	TGTGCCAGCAGCCCCCGGGGACAGGGGGCCTGGACTGAAGCTTTCTTT
NA	TRBV4-1	TRBD1	TRBJ1-5	CASGQGGNQPQHF	TGCGCCAGTGGACAGGGGGGCAATCAGCCCCAGCATTTT
NA	TRBV5-1	NA	TRBJ2-1	CASSRDGGLYNEQFF	TGCGCCAGCAGCCGCGATGGGGGGCTCTACAATGAGCAGTTCTTC
NA	TRBV19	NA	TRBJ1-5	CASSAAGRQPQHF	TGTGCCAGTAGTGCGGCAGGGAGGCAGCCCCAGCATTTT
NA	TRBV19	TRBD1	TRBJ1-5	CASKVPGQHNQPQHF	TGTGCCAGTAAAGTCCCGGGACAGCATAATCAGCCCCAGCATTTT
NA	TRBV28	NA	TRBJ2-2	CASSSRLEPGELFF	TGTGCCAGCAGTTCCAGACTAGAACCCGGGGAGCTGTTTTTT
NA	TRBV4-1	NA	TRBJ2-1	CASSQEGAYEQFF	TGCGCCAGCAGCCAAGAGGGAGCGTATGAGCAGTTCTTC
NA	TRBV19	TRBD2	TRBJ2-1	CASSSPRATSGPYNEQFF	TGTGCCAGTAGTTCCCCCCGGGCGACTAGCGGACCTTACAATGAGCAGTTCTTC
NA	TRBV27	NA	TRBJ1-2	CASSFGGFGGGYTF	TGTGCCAGCAGTTTCGGAGGCTTCGGGGGCGGCTACACCTTC
NA	TRBV27	TRBD2	TRBJ2-3	CASSLSGREGTDTQYF	TGTGCCAGCAGTTTATCGGGGCGGGAGGGAACAGATACGCAGTATTTT
NA	TRBV27	NA	TRBJ2-7	CASSWGMTDEQYF	TGTGCCAGCTCTTGGGGCATGACTGACGAGCAGTACTTC
NA	TRBV6-5	NA	TRBJ2-7	CASSYGDSFSYEQYF	TGTGCCAGCAGTTACGGCGACTCGTTCTCCTACGAGCAGTACTTC
once	TRBV18	NA	TRBJ2-5	CASSPLRTLQETQYF	TGTGCCAGCTCACCACTGCGGACTCTCCAAGAGACCCAGTACTTC
NA	TRBV6-5	TRBD2	TRBJ2-1	CACSELAGYLNEQFF	TGTGCCTGCTCGGAGCTAGCGGGATATTTAAATGAGCAGTTCTTC
NA	TRBV30	NA	TRBJ1-2	CAWSRGASPDNYGYTF	TGTGCCTGGAGCCGGGGCGCAAGCCCAGACAACTATGGCTACACCTTC
once	TRBV28	TRBD1	TRBJ2-2	CASSFQTGKRLFF	TGTGCCAGCAGTTTTCAGACAGGGAAGCGGCTGTTTTTT
NA	TRBV2	TRBD1	TRBJ1-5	CASSDRPGQYSNQPQHF	TGTGCCAGCAGTGATCGCCCGGGACAGTATAGCAATCAGCCCCAGCATTTT
NA	TRBV29-1	NA	TRBJ2-7	CSVVKGPYEQYF	TGCAGCGTTGTAAAGGGCCCCTACGAGCAGTACTTC
NA	TRBV6-5	NA	TRBJ1-1	CASSYEHDSEAFF	TGTGCCAGCAGTTACGAACACGACAGTGAAGCTTTCTTT
NA	TRBV6-1	NA	TRBJ1-1	CASSEATGGPEAFF	TGTGCCAGCAGTGAAGCGACGGGGGGCCCTGAAGCTTTCTTT
NA	TRBV19	NA	TRBJ2-5	CASSPFTAAETQYF	TGTGCCAGTAGTCCATTCACAGCGGCAGAGACCCAGTACTTC
few	TRBV7-9	TRBD2	TRBJ2-7	CASSQAGAYEQYF	TGTGCCAGCAGCCAAGCGGGAGCTTACGAGCAGTACTTC